This T cell receptor beta chain was documented in a study of long-term antiretroviral therapy in people with HIV. The germline gives CDR1 SNHLY, CDR2 FYNNEI. V was shortened by 4 bases and J by 0 bases, with 16 bases between the two germline ends. CDR3 size: 18 residues. immunoSEQ v3.0 was run at survey level. The table came from immunoSEQ multiplex PCR; TCRdb's copy has only in-frame clones and leaves some out. The sample yields about 19,000 clones, 80% seen once. The chain combines TRBV2 with TRBJ2-6, with TRBD1 as a possible D gene (6 bases). The source was unsorted PBMCs, collected 0.2 years after starting antiretroviral therapy. This receptor was taken from a middle-aged woman with HIV. The CDR3, as DNA: TGTGCCAGCAGTGGCAGGGGAAGTCTAGCCTCTGGGGCCAACGTCCTGACTTTC. Translating it yields CASSGRGSLASGANVLTF. Variable domain in full (rest from reference TRBV2 and TRBJ2-6): EPEVTQTPSHQVTQMGQEVILRCVPISNHLYFYWYRQILGQKVEFLVSFYNNEISEKSEIFDDQFSVERPDGSNFTLKIRSTKLEDSAMYFCASSGRGSLASGANVLTFGAGSRLTVL.